The next 31 T cell receptor beta chains were all read from a single sample in a study of T cells in Graves' hyperthyroidism and ophthalmopathy. Amplified regions were TCR beta CDR3 sequences from RNA transcripts. Using the HTBI primer set, a first-round RT-PCR was run on the TCR CDR3. TCRdb re-called the multiplex PCR reads through MiXCR, storing one row per CDR3 protein. The data hold a few hundred thousand distinct CDR3 sequences, with about a sixth observed a single time. Material: blood. Receptor source: a woman between 40 and 50 years old with Graves' ophthalmopathy.

The V and J genes are TRBV15 and TRBJ1-2; 7 bases align to TRBD1. CDR1 LNHNV and CDR2 YYDKDF come from the germline V gene (reference sequence). The CDR3 contains 16 residues. V lost 1 base to trimming and J lost 2 bases; unmatched junction nucleotides: 7. The CDR3, as DNA: TGTGCCACCAGCAGAGTTGGACAGGCCCCGAACTATGGCTACACCTTC. Translated, it gives CATSRVGQAPNYGYTF.

This clonotype showed up many times. V is TRBV7-9 and J is TRBJ1-1; D remains unclear. Germline V gene lookup returns CDR1 SEHNR and CDR2 FQNEAQ (reference sequence). CDR3 length equals 13 residues. Trimming took off 8 bases at V and 6 bases at J, with 16 bases between the two ends. The CDR3 region has the DNA TGTGCCAGCTCGGGTTCCGTCCGACCTGAAGCTTTCTTT. Residues: CASSGSVRPEAFF.

CDR3 region: CSALGEQGNQPQHF. The DNA for the CDR3 is TGCAGTGCTCTGGGGGAGCAGGGCAATCAGCCCCAGCATTTT. The chain recombines TRBV20-1 with TRBJ1-5, with D tentatively TRBD1 (5 bases). The CDR3 sequence is 14 residues long. Trimming shortened V by 5 bases and J by 2 bases, and 13 bases separated the two germline ends. The V gene's germline CDR1 is DFQATT and CDR2 SNEGSKA (reference sequence).

The genes are TRBV5-6 and TRBJ2-3; D possibly corresponds to TRBD1 (7 bases). Germline lookup yields CDR1 SGHDT and CDR2 YYEEEE. V was cut by 5 bases and J by 7 bases, with 17 bases left in between. The CDR3 sequence is 14 residues long. The CDR3 nucleotides are TGTGCCAGCAGAGCCAGGGGGGAAAGGAATACGCAGTATTTT. It specifies CASRARGERNTQYF. Full variable domain (rest looked up from reference TRBV5-6 and TRBJ2-3): DAGVTQSPTHLIKTRGQQVTLRCSPKSGHDTVSWYQQALGQGPQFIFQYYEEEERQRGNFPDRFSGHQFPNYSSELNVNALLLGDSALYLCASRARGERNTQYFGPGTRLTVL.

This clonotype was counted at least ten times. The chain combines TRBV24-1 with TRBJ1-2; 7 nucleotides line up with TRBD1. Germline loops: CDR1 KGHDR, CDR2 SFDVKD. CDR3 length: 16 amino acids. V lost 0 bases and J lost 4; bases outside the gene matches: 7. Written as DNA, the CDR3 is TGTGCCACCAGTGATTTGCTCCCGGGACAGACCTATGGCTACACCTTC. Protein sequence: CATSDLLPGQTYGYTF.

The sample holds a few counts of this clonotype. V and J are TRBV20-1 and TRBJ1-4; TRBD1 aligns across 8 bases. The CDR3 contains 15 residues. The germline V gene encodes CDR1 DFQATT and CDR2 SNEGSKA (reference sequence). V trimming: 0 bases; J trimming: 8 bases; junction bases outside the gene matches: 8. The CDR3 here is CSARDPGTGDEKLFF. DNA for the CDR3: TGCAGTGCTAGAGATCCAGGGACAGGAGACGAAAAACTGTTTTTT.

Ten or more counts support this clonotype. J is TRBJ2-1 and V is TRBV12-3 or TRBV12-4, with 9 nucleotides matching TRBD2. The junction had 6 bases not matched to a gene; V was cut back by 6 bases and J by 6 bases. This CDR3 has 14 residues. In DNA form, the CDR3 reads TGTGCCAGCAGCTGGGGACTAGCAGGCAATGAGCAGTTCTTC. This codes for CASSWGLAGNEQFF.

This clonotype was counted at least ten times. The CDR3 spells CASSSLTRGEQYF. DNA for the CDR3: TGTGCCAGCAGTTCCCTTACTCGTGGCGAGCAGTACTTC. The chain combines TRBV28 with TRBJ2-7; D is unclear. Germline lookup yields CDR1 MDHEN and CDR2 SYDVKM. V was trimmed by 4 bases and J by 6 bases, leaving 13 bases between them. The CDR3 runs to 13 residues.

The chain has TRBV6-1 and TRBJ2-3, with D unresolved. V lost 5 bases and J lost 3, with 6 bases in between. CDR1 and CDR2 (germline): MNHNS, SASEGT. CDR3 length equals 12 residues. The CDR3 sequence: CASSIQTDTQYF. In DNA, the CDR3 is TGTGCCAGCAGTATACAGACAGATACGCAGTATTTT.

The V gene is TRBV24-1, the J gene TRBJ1-1; 10 bases are a match to TRBD1. CDR1 is KGHDR and CDR2 is SFDVKD in the germline V gene. V was pared by 5 bases and J by 4 bases, with 6 bases of the junction left unmatched. This CDR3 spans 15 amino acids. The DNA of the CDR3 is TGTGCCACCAGTGCGGGGGACAGGGGATTCACTGAAGCTTTCTTT. Protein sequence: CATSAGDRGFTEAFF.

This clonotype was detected ten times or more. This sequence joins TRBV20-1 and TRBJ2-2; D remains ambiguous. Per the germline V gene, CDR1 is DFQATT and CDR2 is SNEGSKA (reference sequence). The V end lost 3 bases, the J end lost 1 base, and 9 bases lay between the germline ends. CDR3 length: 14 amino acids. The CDR3 protein is CSARAAMNTGELFF. CDR3 nucleotides: TGCAGTGCTAGGGCAGCGATGAACACCGGGGAGCTGTTTTTT.

A note on this clonotype: Given a much more abundant clone one base away, this may be a read error. For the CDR3, the DNA is TGTGCCAGCAGTAATCCGGGACTAGGCGTTTACGAGCAGTTCTTC. Its translation is CASSNPGLGVYEQFF. V is TRBV7-3 and J is TRBJ2-7; 8 bases are shared with TRBD2. Matching the DNA end better, TRBJ2-1 makes the J call doubtful. The CDR3 spans 15 residues. Germline loops: CDR1 SGHTA, CDR2 FQGTGA.

This clonotype was found many times. V usage is TRBV2 and J usage is TRBJ2-7; D may match TRBD1 or TRBD2 (5 bases each). The CDR3 has 14 residues. Trimming took off 6 bases at V and 4 bases at J, with 16 bases between the two ends. From germline, CDR1 is SNHLY and CDR2 FYNNEI. DNA for the CDR3: TGTGCCAGCAGGACACCCGGGACCATATACGAGCAGTACTTC. Its protein is CASRTPGTIYEQYF.

This clonotype was observed at least ten times. This chain links TRBV28 with TRBJ1-5; D call uncertain. Deletions cut 5 bases from V and 9 bases from J, with 14 bases between. CDR1 is MDHEN, CDR2 SYDVKM, per germline. This CDR3 has 13 amino acids. Here the CDR3 DNA reads TGTGCCAGCAGTGACCTGACGGCGGGGCCCCAGCATTTT. This codes for CASSDLTAGPQHF.

This clonotype has more than one count but fewer than ten. This chain uses TRBV7-9 with TRBJ1-3; no firm D call. Trimming left V 5 bases short and J 0 bases short, with 14 bases between. Germline V gene lookup returns CDR1 SEHNR and CDR2 FQNEAQ (reference sequence). The CDR3 is 16 residues long. CDR3 bases: TGTGCCAGCAGCCCTGCGGCACTCTTCTCTGGAAACACCATATATTTT. Protein: CASSPAALFSGNTIYF.

This clonotype was seen a handful of times. This sequence joins TRBV6-2 or TRBV6-3 and TRBJ1-6, with unresolved D. V lost 2 bases, J lost 9 bases, and 8 bases lay in between. Germline V gene data show CDR1 as MNHEY and CDR2 as SVGEGT. The CDR3 totals 13 residues. CDR3 coding DNA: TGTGCCAGCAGTTACGGGAATTTTTCACCCCTCCACTTT. It encodes CASSYGNFSPLHF.

The chain uses TRBV7-2 and TRBJ2-5; the D gene is possibly TRBD1 (6 bases). The germline V gene encodes CDR1 SGHTA and CDR2 FQGNSA. Trimming pared 3 bases from V and 5 bases from J, leaving 13 bases between. The CDR3 loop spans 14 amino acids. In nucleotides, the CDR3 is TGTGCCAGCAGCTTGGACAGTACCGGTGAGACCCAGTACTTC. It codes for CASSLDSTGETQYF.

The gene calls are TRBV12-3 or TRBV12-4 and TRBJ2-5; 7 bases map to TRBD1. V was pared by 8 bases and J by 4 bases, with 10 bases of the junction left unmatched. CDR3 length equals 14 residues. This chain's CDR3 is CASARTTGLETQYF. CDR3 coding DNA: TGTGCCAGCGCAAGAACGACAGGGTTAGAGACCCAGTACTTC.

The rearrangement joins TRBV19 to TRBJ2-6, with D perhaps matching TRBD2 (5 bases). This CDR3 is 16 amino acids long. The V gene's germline CDR1 is LNHDA and CDR2 SQIVND (reference sequence). V lost 5 bases, J lost 0 bases, and 11 bases lay in between. CDR3 amino acids: CASSASGVSGANVLTF. The CDR3 DNA reads as TGTGCCAGTAGTGCTTCCGGGGTCTCTGGGGCCAACGTCCTGACTTTC. Full variable domain (rest looked up from reference TRBV19 and TRBJ2-6): DGGITQSPKYLFRKEGQNVTLSCEQNLNHDAMYWYRQDPGQGLRLIYYSQIVNDFQKGDIAEGYSVSREKKESFPLTVTSAQKNPTAFYLCASSASGVSGANVLTFGAGSRLTVL.

V usage is TRBV6-1 and J usage is TRBJ2-1; 12 bases are shared with TRBD2. The CDR3 totals 14 residues. Trimming took 6 bases from V and 8 from J; bases not matched to a gene: 5. Germline lookup yields CDR1 MNHNS and CDR2 SASEGT. The CDR3 sequence is CASRRLAGEDEQFF. The DNA for the CDR3 is TGTGCCAGCAGGCGACTAGCGGGGGAGGATGAGCAGTTCTTC.

The chain joins TRBV10-1 to TRBJ1-1; D is undetermined. This CDR3 spans 14 amino acids. CDR1 is WNHNN and CDR2 is SYGVQD in the germline V gene (reference sequence). V lost 7 bases and J 0 bases, leaving 12 bases between the germline ends. CDR3: CASTPGRLNTEAFF. In DNA form, the CDR3 reads TGCGCCAGCACCCCCGGGAGGCTGAACACTGAAGCTTTCTTT.

This clonotype was recorded many times. The chain joins TRBV28 to TRBJ1-3, with 8 bases that match TRBD1. The V segment lost 6 bases and the J segment 1 base; nucleotides outside the gene matches: 5. The V gene's germline CDR1 is MDHEN and CDR2 SYDVKM. This CDR3 has 15 amino acids. The CDR3 bases are TGTGCCAGCAGAACGGACAGGGTTTCTGGAAACACCATATATTTT. Protein sequence: CASRTDRVSGNTIYF.

This clonotype was found a few times. The chain employs TRBV6-6 and TRBJ2-1, with no clear D. The CDR3 length is 15 residues. Germline assignment: CDR1 MNHNY and CDR2 SVGAGI (reference sequence). Trimming shortened V by 2 bases and J by 2 bases, and 10 bases separated the two germline ends. CDR3 residues: CASSYGVEPYNEQFF. The CDR3 DNA reads as TGTGCCAGCAGTTACGGGGTAGAGCCCTACAATGAGCAGTTCTTC.

The gene calls are TRBV7-8 and TRBJ2-2; 11 bases align to TRBD2. This CDR3 has 18 amino acids. Unmatched junction bases numbered 8, after V lost 5 bases and J lost 0 bases. In germline, CDR1 is SGHVS, CDR2 FQNEAQ. The CDR3 nucleotides are TGTGCCAGCAGCACCCCCCCTAGCGGGAGGACGAACACCGGGGAGCTGTTTTTT. Translated: CASSTPPSGRTNTGELFF.

The chain links TRBV7-9 to TRBJ1-1; D might be TRBD1 (5 bases). V dropped 0 bases and J dropped 4 bases, with 12 bases sitting between them. This CDR3 contains 15 residues. The germline gives CDR1 SEHNR, CDR2 FQNEAQ (reference sequence). The CDR3 spells CASSLAGVRGTEAFF. DNA for the CDR3: TGTGCCAGCAGCTTAGCAGGGGTCCGGGGCACTGAAGCTTTCTTT.

This clonotype was picked up many times. This sequence joins TRBV30 and TRBJ2-7; D is tentatively TRBD1 or TRBD2 (5 bases each). Looked up from germline, CDR1 is GTSNPN and CDR2 is SVGIG (reference sequence). The V end was cut by 4 bases, the J end by 4 bases, with 11 bases between. The CDR3 covers 12 residues. CDR3 sequence (DNA): TGTGCCTGGAAGGGACCGATATACGAGCAGTACTTC. As protein: CAWKGPIYEQYF.

The chain employs TRBV20-1 and TRBJ2-2; 8 nucleotides agree with TRBD2. The CDR3 is 16 amino acids. With V trimmed by 3 bases and J by 1 base, 7 bases remained unmatched. Looked up from germline, CDR1 is DFQATT and CDR2 is SNEGSKA (reference sequence). In nucleotides, the CDR3 is TGCAGTGCTAGTATAAGCGGGAGCAAGAACACCGGGGAGCTGTTTTTT. It specifies CSASISGSKNTGELFF.

In DNA form, the CDR3 reads TGTGCCAGCAGCGCCGACAGGGTTGGGACCGGGGAGCTGTTTTTT. This codes for CASSADRVGTGELFF. The chain has TRBV5-5 and TRBJ2-2; 7 nucleotides match TRBD1. The CDR3 runs 15 residues. J was trimmed by 5 bases and V by 4 bases; bases with no gene match: 8. Germline values: CDR1 SGHKS, CDR2 YYEKEE (reference sequence).

The gene calls are TRBV6-5 and TRBJ1-1, with a possible D match to TRBD1 (5 bases). Per germline, CDR1 MNHEY and CDR2 SVGAGI. CDR3 length: 15 amino acids. The germline V and J ends were trimmed by 0 bases and 7 bases, with 15 bases remaining between them. The chain's CDR3 is CASSYSRQRGGEAFF. The CDR3 DNA sequence: TGTGCCAGCAGTTACTCGCGCCAAAGGGGTGGTGAAGCTTTCTTT.

This CDR3 is CASSSSGTNGNEQFF. The CDR3 region has the DNA TGTGCCAGCAGCTCTTCCGGGACAAATGGCAATGAGCAGTTCTTC. V and J are TRBV7-2 and TRBJ2-1, with TRBD1 as a possible D gene (6 bases). V was pared by 4 bases and J by 6 bases, with 16 bases between. The CDR3 is 15 amino acids. Germline CDR1 reads SGHTA; CDR2 reads FQGNSA.

This clonotype was seen many times. The chain joins TRBV2 to TRBJ2-4; D possibly corresponds to TRBD1 (7 bases). Germline V gene data show CDR1 as SNHLY and CDR2 as FYNNEI. The CDR3 contains 13 residues. Trimming took off 1 base at V and 13 bases at J, with 14 bases between the two ends. The CDR3 nucleotides are TGTGCCAGCAGTGAAGAGCAGGGGGGATTACAGTACTTC. It is translated as CASSEEQGGLQYF.